The 12 T cell receptor beta chains below all came from one sample that was sequenced in a study of OX40 agonist ivuxolimab in advanced cancers. Using immunoSEQ multiplex PCR, the repertoire was profiled, and TCRdb retains in-frame clones only, with some absent. The profile shows 100,000 to 110,000 clones, about 88% of them singletons. This material consisted of CD4+ or CD8+ T cells sorted from blood, taken in a trial of the OX40 agonist ivuxolimab. The receptors shown here come from an adult with an advanced solid tumor such as melanoma, head and neck, liver or kidney cancer.

This chain connects TRBV5-1 to TRBJ1-2; maybe TRBD1 (5 bases). The CDR3 length is 14 residues. V lost 5 bases to trimming and J lost 5 bases, with 16 bases between them. Germline V CDR1 and CDR2: SGHRS, YFSETQ. The CDR3 protein is CASRDTYRGYGYTF. The CDR3 region has the DNA TGCGCCAGCAGAGATACCTATCGGGGGTATGGCTACACCTTC.

This clone was counted once. This rearrangement joins TRBV11-1 to TRBJ2-7; possibly TRBD1 for D (6 bases). CDR1 and CDR2 (germline): SGHAT, FQDESV (reference sequence). The CDR3 runs 12 residues. Trimming took 5 bases from V and 6 from J, leaving 11 bases between them. CDR3 loop: CASSDTGLEQYF. The CDR3, as DNA: TGTGCCAGCAGCGATACAGGGCTCGAGCAGTACTTC.

The V call is TRBV27, the J call TRBJ1-4, with D perhaps matching TRBD1 (5 bases). This CDR3 is 17 amino acids long. The germline V gene has CDR1 MNHEY and CDR2 SMNVEV (reference sequence). V was trimmed by 0 bases and J by 4 bases, leaving 15 bases between them. CDR3 DNA: TGTGCCAGCAGTTTATCGACTGATGGGGCCGTTAATGAAAAACTGTTTTTT. This sequence encodes CASSLSTDGAVNEKLFF.

This chain joins TRBV19 and TRBJ1-2; D possibly corresponds to TRBD1 (6 bases). Trimming shortened V by 8 bases and J by 0 bases, and 16 bases separated the two germline ends. This CDR3 has 15 residues. Germline lookup yields CDR1 LNHDA and CDR2 SQIVND (reference sequence). The chain's CDR3 is CASGYGGATNYGYTF. The CDR3 bases are TGTGCCAGTGGATATGGGGGGGCTACTAACTATGGCTACACCTTC.

Notes on this clone: The sample contains more than one DNA sequence encoding this CDR3. The chain has TRBV5-1 and TRBJ1-1; D may be TRBD1 (6 bases). Trimming removed 4 bases from V and 4 bases from J, with 11 bases in between. In germline, CDR1 is SGHRS, CDR2 YFSETQ. The CDR3 is 13 amino acids. The CDR3 region is CASSPTGLTEAFF. The CDR3 DNA follows: TGCGCCAGCAGCCCAACAGGGCTCACTGAAGCTTTCTTT.

V usage is TRBV6-5 and J usage is TRBJ1-3; 9 bases match TRBD1. CDR1 MNHEY and CDR2 SVGAGI come from the germline V gene. The CDR3 is 16 residues long. V was pared by 4 bases and J by 0 bases, with 4 bases of the junction left unmatched. The DNA of the CDR3 is TGTGCCAGCAGTTGGGACAGGGAGATCTCTGGAAACACCATATATTTT. This gives the protein CASSWDREISGNTIYF.

The gene calls are TRBV27 and TRBJ1-6, with D perhaps matching TRBD1 (5 bases). CDR1 MNHEY and CDR2 SMNVEV come from the germline V gene (reference sequence). The CDR3 spans 14 residues. V shed 6 bases and J shed 7 bases, with 13 bases lying between them. The CDR3 sequence is CASRFGGNNSPLHF. Here the CDR3 DNA reads TGTGCCAGCAGGTTTGGGGGGAACAATTCACCCCTCCACTTT.

The chain recombines TRBV30 with TRBJ2-2; 9 positions match TRBD2. This CDR3 has 15 residues. J lost 7 bases, V lost 6 bases, and 12 bases had no gene match. The germline V gene has CDR1 GTSNPN and CDR2 SVGIG (reference sequence). CDR3 coding DNA: TGTGCCTGCTCCCACTTAGCGGGAGCGAACGGGGAGCTGTTTTTT. It specifies CACSHLAGANGELFF.

The chain carries TRBV6-5 and TRBJ1-2; D is uncertain. This CDR3 spans 16 amino acids. The germline CDR1 and CDR2 sequences are MNHEY and SVGAGI. With 0 bases removed from V and 8 bases from J, the gap between germline ends came to 19 bases. This chain's CDR3 is CASSYSSGVPHDGYTF. Here the CDR3 DNA reads TGTGCCAGCAGTTACTCTTCCGGGGTTCCACATGACGGCTACACCTTC.

J is TRBJ2-7 and V is TRBV6-5, with TRBD2 as a possible D gene (6 bases). The V gene's germline CDR1 is MNHEY and CDR2 SVGAGI. The germline V and J ends were trimmed by 6 bases and 6 bases, with 15 bases remaining between them. This CDR3 is 13 amino acids long. Here the CDR3 DNA reads TGTGCCAGCAGCCGAGGACTAAGGGCCGAGCAGTACTTC. Residues: CASSRGLRAEQYF.

This chain links TRBV6-1 with TRBJ2-5, with TRBD2 matching over 7 bases. The J segment lost 4 bases and the V segment lost 4 bases, leaving 0 bases of the junction unmatched. Germline CDR1 MNHNS, CDR2 SASEGT. The CDR3 has 12 residues. CDR3 nucleotide sequence: TGTGCCAGCAGTGCTAGCGGAGAGACCCAGTACTTC. Encoded protein: CASSASGETQYF.

This chain joins TRBV6-1 and TRBJ2-3; the match to TRBD2 covers 9 bases. Looked up from germline, CDR1 is MNHNS and CDR2 is SASEGT. The ends lost 2 bases at V and 5 bases at J; junction bases unmatched: 14. This CDR3 is 18 amino acids long. CDR3 sequence (DNA): TGTGCCAGCAGTGAACGTGGGGTTAGCGGGAGCATGGGAGATACGCAGTATTTT. Translated: CASSERGVSGSMGDTQYF.